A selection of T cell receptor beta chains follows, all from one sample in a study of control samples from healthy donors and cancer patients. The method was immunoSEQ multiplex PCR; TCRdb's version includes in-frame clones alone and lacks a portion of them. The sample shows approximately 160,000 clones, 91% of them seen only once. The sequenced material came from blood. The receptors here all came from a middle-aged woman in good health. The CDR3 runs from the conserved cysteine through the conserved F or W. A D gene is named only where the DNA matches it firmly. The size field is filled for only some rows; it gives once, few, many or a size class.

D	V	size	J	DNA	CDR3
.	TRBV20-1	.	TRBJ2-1	TGCAGTGCTGGCAAGGTTGATGAGCAGTTCTTC	CSAGKVDEQFF
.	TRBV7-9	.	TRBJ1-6	TGTGCCAGCAGTGCGGCGGGCTTCGCCAGCTCCTATAATTCACCCCTCCACTTT	CASSAAGFASSYNSPLHF
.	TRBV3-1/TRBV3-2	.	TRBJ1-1	TGTGCCAGCAGACAAACCGGGATCAGTATTGAAGCTTTCTTT	CASRQTGISIEAFF
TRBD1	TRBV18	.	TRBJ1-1	TGTGCCAGCTCACCATTAGGGACAGGGGGGACTGAAGCTTTCTTT	CASSPLGTGGTEAFF
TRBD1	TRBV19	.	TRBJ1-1	TGTGCCAGTAAGAGGACAGGGGGCTTAAAGGGCACTGAAGCTTTCTTT	CASKRTGGLKGTEAFF
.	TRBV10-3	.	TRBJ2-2	TGTGCCATCAGTGCCCCGAGGGGGGGGAACACCGGGGAGCTGTTTTTT	CAISAPRGGNTGELFF
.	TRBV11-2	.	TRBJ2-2	TGTGCCAGCAGCTTGGGGAGCACCGGCGGGGAGCTGTTTTTT	CASSLGSTGGELFF
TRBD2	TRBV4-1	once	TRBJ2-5	TGCGCCAGCAGCCAAGGACTAGCGGGGGGGCTGGGAGAGACCCAGTACTTC	CASSQGLAGGLGETQYF
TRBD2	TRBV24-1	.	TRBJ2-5	TGTGCCACCTCGCCGGGACTAGCGGGCGAGGAGACCCAGTACTTC	CATSPGLAGEETQYF
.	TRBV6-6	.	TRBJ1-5	TGTGCCAGCAGTCGATCTGGCCGTAATCAGCCCCAGCATTTT	CASSRSGRNQPQHF
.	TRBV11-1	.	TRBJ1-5	TGTGCCAGCAGCTTGGAAGAGGATCAGCCCCAGCATTTT	CASSLEEDQPQHF
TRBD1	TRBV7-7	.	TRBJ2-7	TGTGCCAGCAGCCGACAGGGTTCCTACGAGCAGTACTTC	CASSRQGSYEQYF
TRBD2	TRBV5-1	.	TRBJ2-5	TGCGCCAGCAGCTTGGTTAGCGGGGGGCTCCAAGAGACCCAGTACTTC	CASSLVSGGLQETQYF
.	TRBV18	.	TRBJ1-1	TGTGCCAGCTCACCCCCGCCGTCAGGTACTGAAGCTTTCTTT	CASSPPPSGTEAFF
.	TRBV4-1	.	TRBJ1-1	TGCGCCAGCAGCCAAGAAAGGTACCTAGCCAACACTGAAGCTTTCTTT	CASSQERYLANTEAFF
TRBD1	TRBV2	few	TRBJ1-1	TGTGCCAGCAGTGAATTGCCAGGGGGCAACACTGAAGCTTTCTTT	CASSELPGGNTEAFF
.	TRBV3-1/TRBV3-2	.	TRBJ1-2	TGTGTCAGCAGCCAAGATGGGGGGCTTGGCTATGGCTACACCTTC	CVSSQDGGLGYGYTF
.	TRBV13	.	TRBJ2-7	TGTGCCAGCAGCCCGGACACTACCTACGAGCAGTACTTC	CASSPDTTYEQYF
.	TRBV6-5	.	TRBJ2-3	TGTGCCAGCAGTCCGTATTCCTCAGATACGCAGTATTTT	CASSPYSSDTQYF
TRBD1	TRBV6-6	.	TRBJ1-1	TGTGCCAGCAGTCCCGATGACAGGGAAGACACTTTTAACACTGAAGCTTTCTTT	CASSPDDREDTFNTEAFF
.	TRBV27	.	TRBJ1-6	TGTGCCAGCAGTTTCGGTCCGGATTCACCCCTCCACTTT	CASSFGPDSPLHF
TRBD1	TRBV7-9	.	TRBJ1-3	TGTGCCAGCAGCTTTCAATTTCCCGGGACAGGGGATGGAAACACCATATATTTT	CASSFQFPGTGDGNTIYF
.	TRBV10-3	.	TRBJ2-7	TGTGCCATCAGTGAGTCCGCAGCGCGCTCCTACGAGCAGTACTTC	CAISESAARSYEQYF
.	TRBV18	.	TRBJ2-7	TGTGCCAGCTCACCAGGTACGGATATCTACGAGCAGTACTTC	CASSPGTDIYEQYF
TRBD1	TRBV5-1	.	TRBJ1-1	TGCGCCAGCAGCTTCCAGGGGGTCGCTAACACTGAAGCTTTCTTT	CASSFQGVANTEAFF
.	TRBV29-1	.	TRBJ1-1	TGCAGCGTTGAAAGGCAACCGACCGCGAACACTGAAGCTTTCTTT	CSVERQPTANTEAFF
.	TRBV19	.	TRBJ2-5	TGTGCCAGTAGTATAGCTTGGGGAGAAGAGACCCAGTACTTC	CASSIAWGEETQYF
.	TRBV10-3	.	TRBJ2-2	TGTGCCATCAGTGAGCTAGCCGAGCTGTTTTTT	CAISELAELFF
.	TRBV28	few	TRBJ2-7	TGTGCCAGCAGTTTGTTTCAGGGTTCCCACCACGAGCAGTACTTC	CASSLFQGSHHEQYF
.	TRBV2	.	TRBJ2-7	TGTGCCAGCAGTGAAGTTATGGGAGAATCCTACGAGCAGTACTTC	CASSEVMGESYEQYF
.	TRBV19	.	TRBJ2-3	TGTGCCAGTAGTATCCAGGGCACAAGCACAGATACGCAGTATTTT	CASSIQGTSTDTQYF
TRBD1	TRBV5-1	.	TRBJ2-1	TGCGCCAGCAGCCGGACAGGGAATGAGCAGTTCTTC	CASSRTGNEQFF
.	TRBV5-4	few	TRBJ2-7	TGTGCCAGCAGCTTAGGGACACTTAGCTCCTACGAGCAGTACTTC	CASSLGTLSSYEQYF
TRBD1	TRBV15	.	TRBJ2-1	TGTGCCACCAGCCCCGGGACAGCCTACAATGAGCAGTTCTTC	CATSPGTAYNEQFF
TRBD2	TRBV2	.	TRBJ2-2	TGTGCCAGCAGACAGACTAGCGGGGGCGTCGGGGAGCTGTTTTTT	CASRQTSGGVGELFF
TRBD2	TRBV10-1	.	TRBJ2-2	TGCGCCAGACAAGATCGGCTCGAGCTAGCGGGACACCGGGGAGCTGTTTTT	CARQDRLELAGHRGAVF
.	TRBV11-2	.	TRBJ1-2	TGTGCCAGCAGCCTAGGAGACAGCAGTGGCTACACCTTC	CASSLGDSSGYTF
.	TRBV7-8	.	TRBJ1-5	TGTGCCAGCAGCCGGAGCCCGGGAGAGCCCCAGCATTTT	CASSRSPGEPQHF
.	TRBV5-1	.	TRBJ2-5	TGCGCCAGCAGCTTGGCTGAGGCAGACCAGTACTTC	CASSLAEADQYF
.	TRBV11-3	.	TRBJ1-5	TGTGCCAGCAGCTCGGAACGTCTGCCCCAGCATTTT	CASSSERLPQHF
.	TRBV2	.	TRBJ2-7	TGTGCCAGCAGGGGGGTCGAGCAGTACTTC	CASRGVEQYF
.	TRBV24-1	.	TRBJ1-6	TGTGCCACCCAAAGCTCCTATAATTCACCCCTCCACTTT	CATQSSYNSPLHF
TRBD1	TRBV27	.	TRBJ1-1	TGTGCCAGCAGTTTAAACAGGGGGCGTCGAGCTTTCTTT	CASSLNRGRRAFF
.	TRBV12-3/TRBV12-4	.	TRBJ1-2	TGTGCCAGCAGTAAGGACAGAAACTATGGCTACACCTTC	CASSKDRNYGYTF
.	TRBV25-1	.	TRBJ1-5	TGTGCCAGCAGTGAATATAGTAGACAACAGCCCCAGCATTTT	CASSEYSRQQPQHF
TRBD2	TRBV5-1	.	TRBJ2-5	TGCGCCAGCAGCTTGGTCGGGGGAGGGGAGACCCAGTACTTC	CASSLVGGGETQYF
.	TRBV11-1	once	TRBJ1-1	TGTGCCAGCAGCCCCCAGGGGTCGGCTGAAGCTTTCTTT	CASSPQGSAEAFF
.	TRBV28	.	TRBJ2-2	TGTGCCTCCCGACGTGGGAGCACCGGGGAGCTGTTTTTT	CASRRGSTGELFF
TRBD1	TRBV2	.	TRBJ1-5	TGTGCCAGCAGTGAAGGAGAGGCAGGGGGGCAGCCCCAGCATTTT	CASSEGEAGGQPQHF
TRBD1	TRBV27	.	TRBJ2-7	TGTGCCAGCAGGGTAGACAGGGGGCCCTACGAGCAGTACTTC	CASRVDRGPYEQYF
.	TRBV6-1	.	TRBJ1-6	TGTGCCAGCAGTGAAGGACGGCCCATGAGCTCCTATAATTCACCCCTCCACTTT	CASSEGRPMSSYNSPLHF
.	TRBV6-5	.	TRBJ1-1	TGTGCCAGCAGTTACGGGGACGAGAACACTGAAGCTTTCTTT	CASSYGDENTEAFF
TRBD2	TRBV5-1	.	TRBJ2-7	TGCGCCAGCAGGAGTTCACTAGCGGGGGGGACCTACGAGCAGTACTTC	CASRSSLAGGTYEQYF
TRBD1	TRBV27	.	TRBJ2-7	TGTGCCAGCAGTCAAACCGGGACAGCTTCCTACGAGCAGTACTTC	CASSQTGTASYEQYF